This T cell receptor (beta chain) came from a study of beta chain features in type 1 diabetes. Findings and caveats of the study: Diminished insertions and augmented deletions at VDJ junctions characterized type 1 diabetes patients. TCRB CDR3s were moderately but significantly shorter in Type 1 diabetes patients in all four CD4+ subsets.

Trimming stripped 5 bases from V and 0 bases from J, with 17 bases between. Germline V lookup: CDR1 SEHNR, CDR2 FQNEAQ (reference sequence). There are 17 residues in the CDR3. Worth noting for this clone: The antigen remains undetermined.

Sequenced material consisted of expressed TCRB transcripts (all of the isolated RNA was reverse transcribed). TCRdb keeps only in-frame clones here, not all; method: immunoSEQ multiplex PCR. The table lists around 300,000 clones, approximately 16% of them singletons. Naive, central memory, regulatory and stem cell-like memory cells within the CD4+ compartment were sorted using CD45RO/CCR7/CD25/CD127/CD95/CD27. Once sorted, every population was more than 95% pure. The sequence was collected from a man between 18 and 29 years old with type 1 diabetes. The sample consisted of naive CD4+ T cells from blood. This rearrangement joins TRBV7-9 to TRBJ1-5; D not resolved. The CDR3 here is CASSPFSGRNSNQPQHF. CDR3 in DNA: TGTGCCAGCAGCCCCTTTTCAGGCAGGAATAGCAATCAGCCCCAGCATTTT.